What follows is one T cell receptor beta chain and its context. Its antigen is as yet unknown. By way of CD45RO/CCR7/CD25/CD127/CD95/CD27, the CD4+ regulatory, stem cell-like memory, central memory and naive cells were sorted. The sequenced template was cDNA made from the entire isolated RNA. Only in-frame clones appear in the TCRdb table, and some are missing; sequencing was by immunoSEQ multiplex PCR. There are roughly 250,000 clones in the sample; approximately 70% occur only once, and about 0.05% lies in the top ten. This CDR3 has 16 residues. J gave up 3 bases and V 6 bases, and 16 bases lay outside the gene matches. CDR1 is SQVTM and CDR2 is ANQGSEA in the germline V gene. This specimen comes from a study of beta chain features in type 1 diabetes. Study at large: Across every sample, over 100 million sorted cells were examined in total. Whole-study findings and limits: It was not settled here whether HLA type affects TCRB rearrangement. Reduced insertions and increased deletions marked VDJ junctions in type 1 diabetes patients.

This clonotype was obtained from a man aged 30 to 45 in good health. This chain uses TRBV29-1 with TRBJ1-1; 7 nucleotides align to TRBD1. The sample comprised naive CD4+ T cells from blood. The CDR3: CSVNPSGGGWDTEAFF. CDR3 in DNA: TGCAGCGTGAATCCCTCAGGGGGGGGCTGGGACACTGAAGCTTTCTTT.